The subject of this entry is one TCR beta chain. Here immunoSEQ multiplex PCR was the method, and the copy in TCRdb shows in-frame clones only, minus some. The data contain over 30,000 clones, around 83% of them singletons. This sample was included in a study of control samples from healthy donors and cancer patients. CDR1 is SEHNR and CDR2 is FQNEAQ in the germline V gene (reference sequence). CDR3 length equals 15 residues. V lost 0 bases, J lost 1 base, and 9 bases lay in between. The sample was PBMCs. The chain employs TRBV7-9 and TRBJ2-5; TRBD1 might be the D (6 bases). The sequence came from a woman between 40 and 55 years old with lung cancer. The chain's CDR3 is CASSLARTAQETQYF. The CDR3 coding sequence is TGTGCCAGCAGCTTAGCAAGGACAGCCCAAGAGACCCAGTACTTC.